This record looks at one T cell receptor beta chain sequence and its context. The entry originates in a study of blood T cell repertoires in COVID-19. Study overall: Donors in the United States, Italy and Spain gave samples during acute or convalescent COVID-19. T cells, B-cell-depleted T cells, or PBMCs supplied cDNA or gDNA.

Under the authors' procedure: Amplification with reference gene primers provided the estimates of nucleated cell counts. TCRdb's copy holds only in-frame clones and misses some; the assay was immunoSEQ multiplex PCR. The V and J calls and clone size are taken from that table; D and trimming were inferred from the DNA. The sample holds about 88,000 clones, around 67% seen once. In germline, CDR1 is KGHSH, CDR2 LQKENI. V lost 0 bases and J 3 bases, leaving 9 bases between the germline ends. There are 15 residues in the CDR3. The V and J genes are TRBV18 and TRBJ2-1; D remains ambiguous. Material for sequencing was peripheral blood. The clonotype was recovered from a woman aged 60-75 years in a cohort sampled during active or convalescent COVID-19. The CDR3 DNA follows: TGTGCCAGCTCACCACCAACAAGAAACTACAATGAGCAGTTCTTC. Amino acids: CASSPPTRNYNEQFF. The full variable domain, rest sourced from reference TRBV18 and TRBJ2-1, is NAGVMQNPRHLVRRRGQEARLRCSPMKGHSHVYWYRQLPEEGLKFMVYLQKENIIDESGMPKERFSAEFPKEGPSILRIQQVVRGDSAAYFCASSPPTRNYNEQFFGPGTRLTVL.